One and the same sample provided the 11 T cell receptor beta chains below, sequenced in a study of cytomegalovirus exposure and HLA in healthy donors. It was with 60 Vbeta and 13 Jbeta primers that the PCR ran. Measured with immunoSEQ multiplex PCR; TCRdb has only the in-frame clones, and not every one. This sample carries over 150,000 clones, around 77% of them seen once, and the ten largest clones take approximately 3%. Input material: PBMCs. These receptors were taken from a woman aged 25 to 39 in good health and CMV-seronegative.

V is TRBV5-1 and J is TRBJ1-3; D not certain. Trimming removed 9 bases from V and 1 base from J, with 14 bases in between. The CDR3 totals 14 residues. Germline values: CDR1 SGHRS, CDR2 YFSETQ. This chain's CDR3 is CATKKTPSGNTIYF. CDR3 coding DNA: TGCGCCACCAAAAAGACACCGTCTGGAAACACCATATATTTT.

The sample holds one count of this clone. V is TRBV15 and J is TRBJ2-4; TRBD1 is a possible D gene (5 bases). CDR3 length: 13 residues. The ends were cut back, 6 bases at V and 6 bases at J, with 12 bases in the middle. The germline CDR1 and CDR2 sequences are LNHNV and YYDKDF (reference sequence). The CDR3 spells CATRQVGLNIQYF. The CDR3 bases are TGTGCCACCAGACAGGTTGGTTTAAACATTCAGTACTTC.

The chain carries TRBV2 and TRBJ2-1, with D possibly matching TRBD2 (6 bases). The CDR3 is 12 amino acids. Germline loops: CDR1 SNHLY, CDR2 FYNNEI. Trimming left V 6 bases short and J 7 bases short, with 10 bases between. This CDR3 is CASRDRGNEQFF. Here the CDR3 DNA reads TGTGCCAGCAGGGACCGGGGGAATGAGCAGTTCTTC.

In this sample, this clone turned up once. The chain uses TRBV10-3 and TRBJ2-6; 9 bases match TRBD2. V shed 11 bases, J shed 4 bases, and the junction held 15 bases outside the gene matches. The CDR3 extends over 17 amino acids. Germline-derived CDR1 and CDR2 are ENHRY and SYGVKD. The CDR3 loop is CASAWGAGGSGANVLTF. The CDR3 nucleotides read TGTGCCTCCGCCTGGGGAGCGGGAGGCTCCGGGGCCAACGTCCTGACTTTC.

J is TRBJ2-3 and V is TRBV6-4; tentatively, D is TRBD2 (5 bases). Germline V gene data show CDR1 as MRHNA and CDR2 as SNTAGT. There are 13 residues in the CDR3. Trimming left V 2 bases short and J 6 bases short, with 9 bases between. The CDR3 is CASSDERWDTQYF. In nucleotides, the CDR3 is TGTGCCAGCAGTGACGAGCGGTGGGATACGCAGTATTTT.

This chain connects TRBV6-1 to TRBJ1-4, with D uncertain. Trimming removed 3 bases from V and 5 bases from J, with 7 bases in between. This CDR3 contains 13 residues. Germline V gives CDR1 MNHNS, CDR2 SASEGT. The CDR3: CASSDPRNEKLFF. Here the CDR3 DNA reads TGTGCCAGCAGTGATCCCAGAAATGAAAAACTGTTTTTT.

The chain employs TRBV11-2 and TRBJ1-2; the match to TRBD1 covers 8 bases. Germline V lookup: CDR1 SGHAT, CDR2 FQNNGV. The CDR3 is made up of 13 amino acids. V was clipped by 5 bases and J by 6 bases; unmatched bases: 5. The CDR3, as DNA: TGTGCCAGCAGCCGCGACAGGGGAGATGGCTACACCTTC. Translated, it gives CASSRDRGDGYTF.

To note about this clone: One junction end does not reproduce the germline sequence, and a read error may be involved. This chain links TRBV5-4 with TRBJ1-2; TRBD1 agrees at 12 bases. The V gene's germline CDR1 is SGHNT and CDR2 YYREEE (reference sequence). The CDR3 sequence is 17 residues long. CDR3: CASSLPGQGAPGYGYPF. The CDR3 bases are TGTGCCAGCAGCTTGCCGGGACAGGGGGCGCCTGGCTATGGCTACCCCTTC. The full variable domain, completed using reference TRBV5-4 and TRBJ1-2, is ETGVTQSPTHLIKTRGQQVTLRCSSQSGHNTVSWYQQALGQGPQFIFQYYREEENGRGNFPPRFSGLQFPNYSSELNVNALELDDSALYLCASSLPGQGAPGYGYPFGSGTRLTVV.

This sequence joins TRBV7-2 and TRBJ1-2, with 7 bases aligning to TRBD1. The CDR3 sequence is 13 residues long. The V gene's germline CDR1 is SGHTA and CDR2 FQGNSA. J gave up 7 bases and V 9 bases, and 11 bases lay outside the gene matches. CDR3 coding DNA: TGTGCCAGTAGCACCCGGCAGGGGGGTGGCTACACCTTC. This gives the protein CASSTRQGGGYTF. The variable domain in full, completed from reference TRBV7-2 and TRBJ1-2, reads GAGVSQSPSNKVTEKGKDVELRCDPISGHTALYWYRQSLGQGLEFLIYFQGNSAPDKSGLPSDRFSAERTGGSVSTLTIQRTQQEDSAVYLCASSTRQGGGYTFGSGTRLTVV.

The rearrangement links TRBV18 to TRBJ2-5; D call uncertain. The CDR3 runs to 13 residues. V lost 3 bases and J 2 bases, leaving 7 bases between the germline ends. Germline CDR1 KGHSH, CDR2 LQKENI. CDR3 DNA: TGTGCCAGCTCACCCCTTGTGCAAGAGACCCAGTACTTC. Translation gives CASSPLVQETQYF.

The chain is built from TRBV9 and TRBJ2-3; 7 nucleotides match TRBD2. Per germline, CDR1 SGDLS and CDR2 YYNGEE. With 6 bases clipped from V and 3 bases from J, the junction kept 13 bases outside the gene matches. The CDR3 sequence is 16 residues long. The CDR3: CASNPSGRGWTDTQYF. In DNA, the CDR3 is TGTGCCAGCAACCCCTCGGGGAGGGGATGGACAGATACGCAGTATTTT.